This TCR beta chain was sequenced during a study of T cells in Graves' hyperthyroidism and ophthalmopathy (dated by TCRdb to between 2018 and 2021). With regard to the full study: Peripheral blood was collected at initial diagnosis, before any treatment. A discovery cohort of about a hundred patients, about 44 with Graves' ophthalmopathy and approximately 57 with stable Graves' hyperthyroidism, was used to find distinguishing TCR V-J signatures. Whether ophthalmopathy could be predicted prospectively was tested in an independent validation cohort made up of about 18 hyperthyroidism patients plus 17 patients who later progressed to ophthalmopathy. The roughly 100 discovery patients were randomly divided into training and test sets at a 7:3 ratio. The study also compared thyroid tissue and blood T-cell repertoires from about 6 Graves' hyperthyroidism patients. After blood sampling, hyperthyroidism patients were treated with methimazole at a starting dose of 30 mg daily, and ophthalmopathy patients were treated with high-dose intravenous methylprednisolone. The paper describes TCR Vbeta CDR3 sequencing of 135 peripheral blood samples, made up of approximately 40 ophthalmopathy patients, roughly 72 hyperthyroidism patients and 17 progressor patients.

The CDR3 spans 16 residues, from the cysteine through the phenylalanine. The entry retains the CDR3 DNA only, 48 bases that are in frame from base 1. CDR1 and CDR2, looked up from the germline V gene, are MNHEY and SVGAGI. Ophthalmopathy patients had moderately to severely active disease, Clinical Activity Score of at least 3, NOSPECS grade of at least 4, and duration under 3 months. Exclusion was applied to patients with uncontrolled infections, other autoimmune diseases, pregnancy or lactation. Diagnoses were based on clinical symptoms, serum thyroxine and TRAb, thyroid ultrasound and orbital computed tomography. PBMCs were isolated from 10 ml of fresh peripheral blood by Ficoll-Paque density gradient centrifugation. Total RNA was extracted with Trizol reagent, and quality was checked on an Agilent 2100 Bioanalyzer. General conclusions and limits of the study: Most expanded thyroid clonotypes (frequency above 0.001) were also detected in blood, a finding suggesting that blood repertoires may reflect thyroid immune responses. A 13 V-J signature model separated ophthalmopathy from stable hyperthyroidism, with just over 85% sensitivity and roughly 84% specificity in cross-validation and 80%/75% in testing. In validation, the model predicted progression to ophthalmopathy with approximately 71% sensitivity and approximately 72% specificity, a median of about six months before onset. Sample size was not statistically predetermined, and investigators were not blinded to group allocation.

The TCR beta CDR3 regions were amplified from RNA transcripts. For the first round of RT-PCR on the TCR CDR3, the HTBI primer set was used together with the Qiagen OneStep RT-PCR kit. Libraries were constructed in a second round of multiplex PCR, after which size selection and purification were carried out. Paired-end sequencing of the libraries was performed with 100 bp reads on an Illumina HiSeq2000. Under the source paper's analysis protocol: Raw data were processed with SOAPnuke, discarding reads with adapters, uncalled bases, mean Phred below 15, or no exact constant-primer or identifier match. High-quality paired reads were merged using COPE v1.2.5, and each unique nucleotide sequence was defined as a clonotype. Clonotypes were aligned to IMGT TRBV, TRBD and TRBJ reference segments using MiTCR v1.1. The analysis was restricted to V-J combinations with a frequency above 0.0001, which together covered approximately 99% of the repertoires. The TCS score was defined as F50 (clonal expansion) divided by E x V (chaos), with BLOSUM62-based TCRdist calculated between CDR3 peptides within each V-J. Welch's t-statistics and random forest reduced 500 to 650 V-J features to 13, which were used in a naive Bayes classifier (R e1071). In-frame beta chains were kept once TCRdb had trimmed the public reads at Q25 with fastp and called clones with MiXCR. Each CDR3 protein appears once, grouped with its most common genes and DNA. TCRdb, not the original authors, processed these V and J calls. This sample comprises about half a million distinct CDR3 sequences, just under 20% of them detected only once. Roughly 50% of the sample rests with the top ten.

With regard to this clonotype: The antigen it binds to is not known. A much larger clone sits a single nucleotide away, making a read error possible.

Sample: blood. This clonotype was obtained from a man aged 40-49 years with Graves' ophthalmopathy. The sequence links TRBV6-5 to TRBJ2-7; TRBD2 matches 8 bases in the middle. The J call may be mistaken, given a closer DNA end match to TRBJ2-1. The CDR3 sequence is CASSYGREVLSYEQFF. The DNA sequence is as follows: TGTGCCAGCAGTTATGGGCGGGAGGTCCTCTCCTACGAGCAGTTCTTC.